Reported below is one TCR beta chain. This sample was included in a study of blood T cell repertoires in COVID-19. Study-level background: Whether acute or convalescent, the COVID-19 samples came from the United States, Italy and Spain.

The repertoire was sequenced with immunoSEQ multiplex PCR; TCRdb's copy has only in-frame clones and lacks some. The sample lists approximately 180,000 clones, around four fifths seen once, with roughly 7.2% in the top ten. V was trimmed by 1 base and J by 4 bases, leaving 7 bases between them. This CDR3 has 14 residues. CDR1 LGHDT and CDR2 YNNKEL come from the germline V gene (reference sequence). The chain is built from TRBV3-1 (or the pseudogene TRBV3-2) and TRBJ1-4; D is uncertain. Material for sequencing was peripheral blood. The receptor was isolated from a woman between 40 and 50 years old with COVID-19, enrolled during active disease. Here the CDR3 reads CASSQARLNEKLFF. CDR3 bases: TGTGCCAGCAGCCAAGCTAGGCTTAATGAAAAACTGTTTTTT.